The T cell receptor beta chain described here comes from a study of blood T cell repertoires in COVID-19. Overall study context: Both acute and convalescent COVID-19 samples were obtained from the United States, Italy and Spain. PBMCs, B-cell-depleted T cells, or T cells were the source of the cDNA or gDNA that made up the material.

V lost 3 bases and J lost 9, with 16 bases in between. This CDR3 comprises 14 residues. CDR1 and CDR2 (germline): KGHSH, LQKENI. The authors' processing: Quantification of nucleated cells was approximated via reference gene primer amplification. Assay used: immunoSEQ multiplex PCR; TCRdb lists only in-frame clones, some missing. The DNA gave D and trimming, while V, J and clone size come from that table. The table shows around 68,000 clones, with 65% to 80% occurring only once. The clonotype comes from a woman between 50 and 59 years old with acute or convalescent COVID-19. Sequenced sample: peripheral blood. The chain joins TRBV18 to TRBJ2-3; D remains unclear. CDR3 loop: CASSPTSGGFTQYF. The DNA for the CDR3 is TGTGCCAGCTCACCTACGTCTGGCGGCTTCACGCAGTATTTT.